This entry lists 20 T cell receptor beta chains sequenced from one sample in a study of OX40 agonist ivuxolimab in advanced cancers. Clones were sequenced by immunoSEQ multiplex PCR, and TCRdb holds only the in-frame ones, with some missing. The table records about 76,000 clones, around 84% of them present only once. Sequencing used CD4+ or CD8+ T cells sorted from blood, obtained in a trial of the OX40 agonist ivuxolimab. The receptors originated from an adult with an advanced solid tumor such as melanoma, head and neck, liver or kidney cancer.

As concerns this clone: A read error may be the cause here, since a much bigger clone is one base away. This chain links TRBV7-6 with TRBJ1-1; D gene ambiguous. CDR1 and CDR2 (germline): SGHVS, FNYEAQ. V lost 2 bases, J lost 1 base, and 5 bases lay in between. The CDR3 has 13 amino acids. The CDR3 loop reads CASSLQENTEAFF. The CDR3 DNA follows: TGTGCCAGCAGCTTACAGGAGAACACTGAAGCTTTCTTT. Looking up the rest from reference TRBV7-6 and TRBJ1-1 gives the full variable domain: GAGVSQSPRYKVTKRGQDVALRCDPISGHVSLYWYRQALGQGPEFLTYFNYEAQQDKSGLPNDRFSAERPEGSISTLTIQRTEQRDSAMYRCASSLQENTEAFFGQGTRLTVV.

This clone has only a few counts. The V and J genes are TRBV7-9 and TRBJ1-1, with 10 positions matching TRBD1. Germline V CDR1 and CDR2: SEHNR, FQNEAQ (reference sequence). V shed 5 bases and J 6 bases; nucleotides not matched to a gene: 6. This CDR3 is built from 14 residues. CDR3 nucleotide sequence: TGTGCCAGCAGCGCCGGACAGGGGGAAGCTGAAGCTTTCTTT. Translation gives CASSAGQGEAEAFF.

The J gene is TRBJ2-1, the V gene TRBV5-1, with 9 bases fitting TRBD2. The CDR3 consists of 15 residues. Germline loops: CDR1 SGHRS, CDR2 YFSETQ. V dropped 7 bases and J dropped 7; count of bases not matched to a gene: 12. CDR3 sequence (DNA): TGCGCCAGCTATATTGGGGCTAGCGGGGTAAATGAGCAGTTCTTC. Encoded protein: CASYIGASGVNEQFF.

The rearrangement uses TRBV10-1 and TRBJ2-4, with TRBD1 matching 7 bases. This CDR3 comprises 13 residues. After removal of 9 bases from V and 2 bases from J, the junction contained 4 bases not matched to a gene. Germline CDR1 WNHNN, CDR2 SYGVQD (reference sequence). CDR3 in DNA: TGCGCCAGGTACAGGGGTTCCAAAAACATTCAGTACTTC. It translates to CARYRGSKNIQYF.

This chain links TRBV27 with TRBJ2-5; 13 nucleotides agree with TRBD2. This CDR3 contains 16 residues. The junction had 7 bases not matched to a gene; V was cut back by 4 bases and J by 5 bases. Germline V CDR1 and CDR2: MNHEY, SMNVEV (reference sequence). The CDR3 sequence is CASSSQLAGGGETQYF. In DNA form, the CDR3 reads TGTGCCAGCAGTTCCCAACTAGCGGGGGGGGGTGAGACCCAGTACTTC.

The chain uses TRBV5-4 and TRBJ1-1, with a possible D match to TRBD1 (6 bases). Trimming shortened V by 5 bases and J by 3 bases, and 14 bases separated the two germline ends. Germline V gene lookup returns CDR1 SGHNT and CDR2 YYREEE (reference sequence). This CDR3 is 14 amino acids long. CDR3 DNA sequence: TGTGCCAGCAGAGCCGGGGGCGCCGACACTGAAGCTTTCTTT. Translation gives CASRAGGADTEAFF.

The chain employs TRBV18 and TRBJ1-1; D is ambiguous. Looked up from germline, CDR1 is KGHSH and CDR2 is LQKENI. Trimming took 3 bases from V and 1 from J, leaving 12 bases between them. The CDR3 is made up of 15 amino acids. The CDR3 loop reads CASSPSPGGNTEAFF. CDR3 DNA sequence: TGTGCCAGCTCACCTTCTCCGGGAGGGAACACTGAAGCTTTCTTT.

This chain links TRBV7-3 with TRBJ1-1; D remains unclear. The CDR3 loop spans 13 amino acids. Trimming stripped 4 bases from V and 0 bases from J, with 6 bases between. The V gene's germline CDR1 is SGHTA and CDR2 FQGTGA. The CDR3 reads CASSSLVNTEAFF. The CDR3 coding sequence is TGTGCCAGCAGCTCACTAGTGAACACTGAAGCTTTCTTT.

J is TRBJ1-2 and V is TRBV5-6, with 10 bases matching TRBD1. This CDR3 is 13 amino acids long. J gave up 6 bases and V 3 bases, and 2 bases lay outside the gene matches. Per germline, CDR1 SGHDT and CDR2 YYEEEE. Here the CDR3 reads CASSYGQGDGYTF. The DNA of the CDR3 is TGTGCCAGCAGCTACGGACAGGGGGATGGCTACACCTTC.

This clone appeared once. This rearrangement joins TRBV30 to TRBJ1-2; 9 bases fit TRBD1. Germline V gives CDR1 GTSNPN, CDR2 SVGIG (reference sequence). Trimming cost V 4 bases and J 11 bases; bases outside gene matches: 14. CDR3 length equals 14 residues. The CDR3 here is CAWTKGQGLGGYTF. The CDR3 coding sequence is TGTGCCTGGACCAAGGGACAGGGCCTAGGGGGGTACACCTTC.

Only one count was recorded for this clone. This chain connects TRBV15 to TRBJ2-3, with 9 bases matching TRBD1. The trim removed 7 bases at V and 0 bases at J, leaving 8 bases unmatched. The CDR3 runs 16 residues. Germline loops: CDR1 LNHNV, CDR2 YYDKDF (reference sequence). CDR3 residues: CATKNRGLESTDTQYF. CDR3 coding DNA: TGTGCCACCAAAAACAGGGGGCTGGAGAGCACAGATACGCAGTATTTT.

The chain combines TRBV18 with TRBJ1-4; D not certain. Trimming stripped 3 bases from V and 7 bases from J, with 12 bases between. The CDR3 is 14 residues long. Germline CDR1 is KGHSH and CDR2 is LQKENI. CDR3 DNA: TGTGCCAGCTCACCGCAGTCCGAGAGTGAAAAACTGTTTTTT. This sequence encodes CASSPQSESEKLFF. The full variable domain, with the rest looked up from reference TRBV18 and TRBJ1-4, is NAGVMQNPRHLVRRRGQEARLRCSPMKGHSHVYWYRQLPEEGLKFMVYLQKENIIDESGMPKERFSAEFPKEGPSILRIQQVVRGDSAAYFCASSPQSESEKLFFGSGTQLSVL.

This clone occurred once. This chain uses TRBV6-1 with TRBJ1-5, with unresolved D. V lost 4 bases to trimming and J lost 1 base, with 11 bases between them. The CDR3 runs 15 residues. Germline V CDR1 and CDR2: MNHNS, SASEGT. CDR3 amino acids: CASSGYRSSNQPQHF. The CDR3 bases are TGTGCCAGCAGTGGTTACCGGTCGAGCAATCAGCCCCAGCATTTT.

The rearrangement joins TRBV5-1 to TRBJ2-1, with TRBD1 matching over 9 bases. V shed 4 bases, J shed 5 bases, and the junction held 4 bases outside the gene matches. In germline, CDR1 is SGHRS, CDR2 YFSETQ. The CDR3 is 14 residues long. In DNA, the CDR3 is TGCGCCAGCAGCACGGGACAGGGAAACAATGAGCAGTTCTTC. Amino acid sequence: CASSTGQGNNEQFF. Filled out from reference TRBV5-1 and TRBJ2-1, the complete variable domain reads KAGVTQTPRYLIKTRGQQVTLSCSPISGHRSVSWYQQTPGQGLQFLFEYFSETQRNKGNFPGRFSGRQFSNSRSEMNVSTLELGDSALYLCASSTGQGNNEQFFGPGTRLTVL.

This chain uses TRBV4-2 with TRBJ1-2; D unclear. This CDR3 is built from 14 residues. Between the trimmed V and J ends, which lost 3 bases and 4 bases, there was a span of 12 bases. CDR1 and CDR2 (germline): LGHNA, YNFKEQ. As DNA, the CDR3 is TGTGCCAGCAGCCACCTAGACGAGGGCTATGGCTACACCTTC. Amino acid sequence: CASSHLDEGYGYTF.

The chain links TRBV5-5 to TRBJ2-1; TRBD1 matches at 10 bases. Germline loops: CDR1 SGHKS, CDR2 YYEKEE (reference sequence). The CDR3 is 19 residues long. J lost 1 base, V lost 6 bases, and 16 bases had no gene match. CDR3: CASTPEGQGMLGSYNEQFF. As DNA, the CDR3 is TGTGCCAGCACCCCCGAGGGACAGGGGATGTTGGGTTCCTACAATGAGCAGTTCTTC.

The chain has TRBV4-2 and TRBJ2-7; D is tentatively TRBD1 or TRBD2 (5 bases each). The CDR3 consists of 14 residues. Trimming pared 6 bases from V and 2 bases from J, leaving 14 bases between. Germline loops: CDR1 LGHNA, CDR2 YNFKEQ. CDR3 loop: CASRLGLGAYEQYF. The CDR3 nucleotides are TGTGCCAGCAGGTTAGGACTGGGGGCCTACGAGCAGTACTTC.

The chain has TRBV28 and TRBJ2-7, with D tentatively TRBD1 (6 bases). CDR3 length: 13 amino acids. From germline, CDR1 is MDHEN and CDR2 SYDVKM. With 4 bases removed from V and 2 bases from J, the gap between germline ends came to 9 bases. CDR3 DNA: TGTGCCAGCAGTTCGCAGGGGCCCTACGAGCAGTACGTC. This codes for CASSSQGPYEQYV.

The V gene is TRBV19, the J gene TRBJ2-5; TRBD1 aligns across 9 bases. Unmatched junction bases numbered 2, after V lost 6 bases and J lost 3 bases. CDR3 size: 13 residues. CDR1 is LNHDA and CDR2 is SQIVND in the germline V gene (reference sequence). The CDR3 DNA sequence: TGTGCCAGTAGCCGGACAGGGGAAGAGACCCAGTACTTC. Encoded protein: CASSRTGEETQYF. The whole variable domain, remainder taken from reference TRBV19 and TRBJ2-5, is DGGITQSPKYLFRKEGQNVTLSCEQNLNHDAMYWYRQDPGQGLRLIYYSQIVNDFQKGDIAEGYSVSREKKESFPLTVTSAQKNPTAFYLCASSRTGEETQYFGPGTRLLVL.

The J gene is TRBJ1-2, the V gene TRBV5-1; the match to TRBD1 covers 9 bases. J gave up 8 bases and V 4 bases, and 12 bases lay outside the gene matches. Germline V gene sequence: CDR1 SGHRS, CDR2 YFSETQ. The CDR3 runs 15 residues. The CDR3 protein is CASSPSPQGASGYTF. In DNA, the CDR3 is TGCGCCAGCAGCCCGTCGCCACAGGGGGCGTCCGGCTACACCTTC.